Each of the 20 T cell receptor beta chains below was sequenced from the same sample in a study of blood T cell repertoires in COVID-19. TCRdb's table, derived via immunoSEQ multiplex PCR, lists solely in-frame clones and lacks some. In the table there are some 140,000 clones, about 80% of which are singletons. Specimen: peripheral blood. The receptors were gathered from a woman aged 60-70 years with COVID-19, enrolled during active disease.

The gene calls are TRBV9 and TRBJ1-2; D gene unclear. This CDR3 region has 12 residues. The germline V gene encodes CDR1 SGDLS and CDR2 YYNGEE. V was cut by 2 bases and J by 7 bases, with 9 bases left in between. CDR3 sequence (DNA): TGTGCCAGCAGCGTGGAGGGCTTTGGCTACACCTTC. Translated: CASSVEGFGYTF.

The chain employs TRBV25-1 and TRBJ1-6, with TRBD1 as a possible D gene (5 bases). This CDR3 contains 17 residues. In germline, CDR1 is MGHDK, CDR2 SYGVNS. Trimming shortened V by 1 base and J by 1 base, and 11 bases separated the two germline ends. The CDR3 DNA sequence: TGTGCCAGCAGTGAATCTTTGGCAGGGTCCTATAATTCACCCCTCCACTTT. It translates to CASSESLAGSYNSPLHF.

The chain employs TRBV12-5 and TRBJ1-6; possibly TRBD1 for D (5 bases). The V gene's germline CDR1 is LGHNT and CDR2 FRNRAP. The CDR3 consists of 14 residues. Trimming stripped 1 base from V and 6 bases from J, with 7 bases between. CDR3 bases: TGTGCTAGTGGTTTGGGACAGATTAATTCACCCCTCCACTTT. Its protein product is CASGLGQINSPLHF.

This clone was picked up one time. The V gene is TRBV6-5, the J gene TRBJ1-1, with D possibly being TRBD1 (6 bases). From germline, CDR1 is MNHEY and CDR2 SVGAGI. The CDR3 consists of 14 residues. V shed 5 bases and J shed 6 bases, with 16 bases lying between them. CDR3 region: CASSPIRRTAEAFF. CDR3 DNA sequence: TGTGCCAGCAGTCCCATCCGCCGGACAGCTGAAGCTTTCTTT.

V gene TRBV19 combines with J gene TRBJ1-1, with a possible D match to TRBD1 (5 bases). Between the trimmed V and J ends, which lost 5 bases and 2 bases, there was a span of 15 bases. Germline-derived CDR1 and CDR2 are LNHDA and SQIVND (reference sequence). The CDR3 is 15 residues long. Here the CDR3 reads CASSPRQSFNTEAFF. CDR3 DNA sequence: TGTGCCAGTAGTCCCAGACAGAGCTTCAACACTGAAGCTTTCTTT.

The chain has TRBV7-9 and TRBJ1-1; possibly TRBD1 for D (5 bases). Germline V gives CDR1 SEHNR, CDR2 FQNEAQ (reference sequence). V lost 2 bases and J lost 1, with 11 bases in between. The CDR3 has 15 amino acids. This chain's CDR3 is CASSLHRRENTEAFF. The CDR3 DNA sequence: TGTGCCAGCAGCTTACACCGCAGGGAGAACACTGAAGCTTTCTTT.

The chain combines TRBV6-5 with TRBJ1-2, with a possible D match to TRBD1 (5 bases). Germline V gene data show CDR1 as MNHEY and CDR2 as SVGAGI. Deletions cut 0 bases from V and 0 bases from J, with 8 bases between. The CDR3 spans 15 residues. DNA for the CDR3: TGTGCCAGCAGTTACTCGTTGGGGCCTAACTATGGCTACACCTTC. It specifies CASSYSLGPNYGYTF.

The V gene is TRBV19, the J gene TRBJ1-5; D remains ambiguous. Germline CDR1 LNHDA, CDR2 SQIVND (reference sequence). This CDR3 contains 14 residues. V was cut by 7 bases and J by 9 bases, with 19 bases left in between. The CDR3 protein is CASTYSSVFWPQHF. The CDR3 DNA reads TGTGCCAGTACCTATAGCTCGGTCTTTTGGCCCCAGCATTTT.

This clone was detected once. The rearrangement uses TRBV11-3 and TRBJ2-1; TRBD2 aligns across 7 bases. This CDR3 is built from 14 residues. The ends lost 5 bases at V and 7 bases at J; junction bases unmatched: 8. Germline V gives CDR1 SGHNT, CDR2 YENEEA. CDR3 residues: CASSKGLPGNEQFF. The CDR3 DNA sequence: TGTGCCAGCAGCAAGGGACTACCCGGGAATGAGCAGTTCTTC.

This chain connects TRBV5-1 to TRBJ2-2; D is unclear. From germline, CDR1 is SGHRS and CDR2 YFSETQ. The CDR3 covers 16 residues. V lost 0 bases and J 0 bases, leaving 9 bases between the germline ends. The chain's CDR3 is CASSLGVTTNTGELFF. The CDR3 nucleotides are TGCGCCAGCAGCTTGGGTGTGACAACGAACACCGGGGAGCTGTTTTTT.

J is TRBJ1-2 and V is TRBV27, with no clear D. The germline gives CDR1 MNHEY, CDR2 SMNVEV (reference sequence). The CDR3 length is 13 residues. The V gene lost 2 bases and the J gene lost 3 bases, with 7 bases spanning the gap. CDR3 coding DNA: TGTGCCAGCAGTTTAGCGGGAGACTATGGCTACACCTTC. Its translation: CASSLAGDYGYTF.

This chain connects TRBV7-3 to TRBJ2-2; the D gene is possibly TRBD2 (6 bases). This CDR3 has 14 residues. Trimming removed 5 bases at V and 5 bases at J, with 12 bases between. Germline values: CDR1 SGHTA, CDR2 FQGTGA. DNA of the CDR3: TGTGCCAGCAGCGCCGCGGGGCAGACCGGGGAGCTGTTTTTT. Protein: CASSAAGQTGELFF.

The chain uses TRBV12-3 or TRBV12-4 and TRBJ1-5; TRBD1 might be the D (6 bases). Deletions cut 1 base from V and 8 bases from J, with 9 bases between. CDR3 length: 13 residues. CDR3 in DNA: TGTGCCAGCAGTTTAGGGACAGTAGAGCCCCAGCATTTT. This encodes CASSLGTVEPQHF.

The rearrangement links TRBV7-2 to TRBJ1-2; 8 nucleotides align to TRBD1. This CDR3 has 14 residues. V gave up 5 bases and J gave up 8 bases; unmatched junction bases: 10. Germline V lookup: CDR1 SGHTA, CDR2 FQGNSA. CDR3 nucleotides: TGTGCCAGCAGCGACTACAGGGGGGGGAAGGGCTACACCTTC. This encodes CASSDYRGGKGYTF.

The chain is built from TRBV6-5 and TRBJ2-1; TRBD2 agrees at 13 bases. This CDR3 is 15 amino acids long. V lost 7 bases to trimming and J lost 5 bases; unmatched junction nucleotides: 5. Looked up from germline, CDR1 is MNHEY and CDR2 is SVGAGI. Written as DNA, the CDR3 is TGTGCCAGCACCGTACTAGCGGGGGGGAACAATGAGCAGTTCTTC. This translates into CASTVLAGGNNEQFF.

The chain carries TRBV3-1 (or the pseudogene TRBV3-2) and TRBJ2-1, with 7 bases aligning to TRBD1. There are 13 residues in the CDR3. Germline V gives CDR1 LGHDT, CDR2 YNNKEL (reference sequence). The J segment lost 10 bases and the V segment lost 4 bases, leaving 7 bases of the junction unmatched. The CDR3 sequence is CASSPGGRVEQFF. CDR3 nucleotides: TGTGCCAGCAGCCCAGGGGGTAGGGTCGAGCAGTTCTTC.

The J gene is TRBJ2-6, the V gene TRBV9; 10 nucleotides match TRBD1. The CDR3 is 17 amino acids. The germline CDR1 and CDR2 sequences are SGDLS and YYNGEE. V shed 3 bases and J 0 bases; nucleotides not matched to a gene: 3. The CDR3 protein is CASSETGGNSGANVLTF. The DNA of the CDR3 is TGTGCCAGCAGCGAGACAGGGGGCAACTCTGGGGCCAACGTCCTGACTTTC. The complete variable domain, with remaining parts taken from reference TRBV9 and TRBJ2-6, reads DSGVTQTPKHLITATGQRVTLRCSPRSGDLSVYWYQQSLDQGLQFLIQYYNGEERAKGNILERFSAQQFPDLHSELNLSSLELGDSALYFCASSETGGNSGANVLTFGAGSRLTVL.

This sequence joins TRBV21-1 and TRBJ1-2; the D call of TRBD1 is as the table states it, not checked on the DNA. TRBV21-1 is a listed pseudogene. The length of the CDR3 is 12 residues. The CDR3 loop is CASSLGGYGYTF. Written as DNA, the CDR3 is TGTGCCAGCAGCCTAGGGGGATATGGCTACACCTTC.

V gene TRBV10-3 combines with J gene TRBJ2-7, with a possible D match to TRBD2 (6 bases). The CDR3 is 14 residues long. Germline values: CDR1 ENHRY, CDR2 SYGVKD. V was clipped by 5 bases and J by 2 bases, with 13 bases between them. The DNA for the CDR3 is TGTGCCATCAGTCTAGAGGGACTGGCCTACGAGCAGTACTTC. It yields the protein CAISLEGLAYEQYF.

This clone was seen only once. The rearrangement links TRBV19 to TRBJ2-1, with D perhaps matching TRBD2 (5 bases). Looked up from germline, CDR1 is LNHDA and CDR2 is SQIVND (reference sequence). Trimming shortened V by 0 bases and J by 0 bases, and 9 bases separated the two germline ends. This CDR3 comprises 16 residues. CDR3 coding DNA: TGTGCCAGTAGTATAGAAAGCGGTAGCTCCTACAATGAGCAGTTCTTC. This gives the protein CASSIESGSSYNEQFF.